The clone carrying this T cell receptor beta chain was counted many times. Its antigen is currently unknown. Axillary draining lymph nodes of breast cancer patients supplied the node samples. TCRdb recomputed calls from the multiplex PCR reads with MiXCR, one row per CDR3 protein. The sample yields under 350,000 distinct CDR3 sequences, roughly 31% seen once. The source of the sample is a study of breast tumors, draining lymph nodes, adjacent tissues. Notes on the study in general: Findings are consistent with lymph node origin and intratumoral expansion of most tumor T cells.

From germline, CDR1 is SGHTS and CDR2 YDEGEE. The CDR3 extends over 14 amino acids. Deletions cut 4 bases from V and 1 base from J, with 10 bases between. The chain links TRBV5-8 to TRBJ2-3; D is undetermined. This receptor was taken from a female donor with breast cancer. Some clones in this sample may be carry-over from other donors' samples. The material sequenced was axillary lymph node tissue. The CDR3 spells CASSPQYGTDTQYF. CDR3 nucleotide sequence: TGTGCCAGCAGCCCGCAGTATGGCACAGATACGCAGTATTTT.